These 15 T cell receptor beta chains share one sample of origin, sequenced in a study of regulatory dendritic cells for organ transplantation. Allogeneic regulatory or mature dendritic cells were co-cultured for 5 days with CFSE-labeled sorted T cells at 1:10. For these TCRs, the target antigens are not known. Clones were sequenced by immunoSEQ multiplex PCR, and TCRdb holds only the in-frame ones, with some missing. The sample shows about 11,000 clones, about 75% of them seen only once. The sample was memory CD4+ T cells from blood cultured with regulatory dendritic cells. Specified subset: CD45RO+ memory T cells. Receptors originate from a human donor in good health.

This clone is a singleton in its sample. The chain carries TRBV5-1 and TRBJ2-5, with TRBD2 as a possible D gene (5 bases). Trimming removed 4 bases at V and 1 base at J, with 11 bases between. The germline V gene has CDR1 SGHRS and CDR2 YFSETQ. The CDR3 consists of 14 residues. In nucleotides, the CDR3 is TGCGCCAGCAGCGGGTCTAGCACCCAAGAGACCCAGTACTTC. Translated, it gives CASSGSSTQETQYF.

The V and J genes are TRBV19 and TRBJ1-4, with D maybe TRBD1 (5 bases). The germline gives CDR1 LNHDA, CDR2 SQIVND (reference sequence). This CDR3 spans 14 amino acids. The germline V and J ends were trimmed by 5 bases and 6 bases, with 13 bases remaining between them. CDR3 loop: CASSGGGRHEKLFF. Written as DNA, the CDR3 is TGTGCCAGTAGTGGGGGAGGGCGACATGAAAAACTGTTTTTT.

This chain connects TRBV6-5 to TRBJ2-2; D unresolved. V was trimmed by 6 bases and J by 1 base, leaving 9 bases between them. The CDR3 runs 14 residues. CDR1 and CDR2 (germline): MNHEY, SVGAGI. The DNA of the CDR3 is TGTGCCAGCAGCCGAGACTGGAACACCGGGGAGCTGTTTTTT. Translated, it gives CASSRDWNTGELFF.

The V and J genes are TRBV7-2 and TRBJ2-3, with TRBD2 matching 7 bases. After removal of 0 bases from V and 2 bases from J, the junction contained 8 bases not matched to a gene. This CDR3 has 17 amino acids. Looked up from germline, CDR1 is SGHTA and CDR2 is FQGNSA. In nucleotides, the CDR3 is TGTGCCAGCAGCTTAGCGCATAGGCGGGGGTACACAGATACGCAGTATTTT. Translating it yields CASSLAHRRGYTDTQYF.

This clone was counted a single time. CDR3 sequence: CASSQQGDTEAFF. The CDR3 region has the DNA TGTGCCAGCAGCCAACAAGGGGACACTGAAGCTTTCTTT. This chain uses TRBV7-8 with TRBJ1-1; D might be TRBD1 (5 bases). Germline CDR1 and CDR2: SGHVS and FQNEAQ. This CDR3 region has 13 residues. Deletions cut 5 bases from V and 3 bases from J, with 10 bases between.

This chain links TRBV7-2 with TRBJ2-2, with TRBD2 matching over 12 bases. CDR3 length: 16 residues. With V trimmed by 5 bases and J by 4 bases, 5 bases remained unmatched. Germline V CDR1 and CDR2: SGHTA, FQGNSA. The CDR3 loop is CASSPASGGATGELFF. CDR3 bases: TGTGCCAGCAGCCCGGCTAGCGGGGGGGCCACCGGGGAGCTGTTTTTT. The variable domain in full, with the rest retrieved from reference TRBV7-2 and TRBJ2-2, is GAGVSQSPSNKVTEKGKDVELRCDPISGHTALYWYRQSLGQGLEFLIYFQGNSAPDKSGLPSDRFSAERTGGSVSTLTIQRTQQEDSAVYLCASSPASGGATGELFFGEGSRLTVL.

The chain employs TRBV6-5 and TRBJ1-5; no clear D gene. V was cut by 0 bases and J by 6 bases, with 12 bases left in between. CDR1 and CDR2 (germline): MNHEY, SVGAGI. CDR3 length equals 15 residues. CDR3 loop: CASSYSVGVGQPQHF. CDR3 nucleotide sequence: TGTGCCAGCAGTTACTCGGTGGGAGTCGGTCAGCCCCAGCATTTT.

The chain uses TRBV4-3 and TRBJ1-2; 8 nucleotides align to TRBD1. Germline V gene lookup returns CDR1 LGHNA and CDR2 YSLEER. Losses at the gene ends were 1 base for V and 8 bases for J; bases not matched to a gene: 9. This CDR3 has 15 residues. Here the CDR3 reads CASSQARAGGRGYTF. DNA for the CDR3: TGCGCCAGCAGCCAAGCTAGGGCAGGGGGCAGGGGCTACACCTTC.

This sequence joins TRBV6-1 and TRBJ1-6, with D maybe TRBD1 (5 bases). V dropped 1 base and J dropped 6 bases, with 13 bases sitting between them. The CDR3 consists of 16 residues. Looked up from germline, CDR1 is MNHNS and CDR2 is SASEGT. The CDR3 bases are TGTGCCAGCAGTGAAGATCTGGGGCAGGGTAATTCACCCCTCCACTTT. Protein: CASSEDLGQGNSPLHF.

The chain combines TRBV7-2 with TRBJ1-1; no reliable D call. The CDR3 has 14 amino acids. Trimming removed 0 bases at V and 1 base at J, with 6 bases between. Germline CDR1 is SGHTA and CDR2 is FQGNSA. The CDR3, as DNA: TGTGCCAGCAGCTTAGCACAGTGGAACACTGAAGCTTTCTTT. Translating it yields CASSLAQWNTEAFF.

This clone was detected once. The chain links TRBV5-4 to TRBJ2-3, with 11 bases lining up with TRBD2. V trimming: 2 bases; J trimming: 0 bases; junction bases outside the gene matches: 8. The CDR3 spans 18 residues. Germline values: CDR1 SGHNT, CDR2 YYREEE (reference sequence). CDR3 nucleotide sequence: TGTGCCAGCAGCTTAGATAGCGGGGGGGCCTCGAGCACAGATACGCAGTATTTT. Protein sequence: CASSLDSGGASSTDTQYF.

This clone came up a few times. The J gene is TRBJ1-6, the V gene TRBV5-1; 7 bases agree with TRBD1. From germline, CDR1 is SGHRS and CDR2 YFSETQ. This CDR3 comprises 15 residues. The ends lost 6 bases at V and 9 bases at J; junction bases unmatched: 12. As DNA, the CDR3 is TGCGCCAGCACGCCTGGGGACAGTCCGGTTTCACCCCTCCACTTT. Protein: CASTPGDSPVSPLHF.

This clone was seen a handful of times. The chain joins TRBV4-1 to TRBJ1-1, with 7 positions matching TRBD1. CDR3 length equals 15 residues. CDR1 MGHRA and CDR2 YSYEKL come from the germline V gene. The trim removed 3 bases at V and 4 bases at J, leaving 8 bases unmatched. In DNA, the CDR3 is TGCGCCAGCAGCCAGATCGCCCCAGGGGGCACTGAAGCTTTCTTT. It yields the protein CASSQIAPGGTEAFF.

This clone is a singleton in its sample. V gene TRBV9 combines with J gene TRBJ1-3; 8 bases are a match to TRBD1. The length of the CDR3 is 15 residues. Germline CDR1 is SGDLS and CDR2 is YYNGEE. With V trimmed by 4 bases and J by 1 base, 4 bases remained unmatched. CDR3 in DNA: TGTGCCAGCAGCCCAAGACAGGGGTCTGGAAACACCATATATTTT. This gives the protein CASSPRQGSGNTIYF.

The rearrangement joins TRBV6-6 to TRBJ2-2, with 11 bases identical to TRBD1. The CDR3 length is 15 residues. V gave up 7 bases and J gave up 4 bases; unmatched junction bases: 5. Per germline, CDR1 MNHNY and CDR2 SVGAGI (reference sequence). CDR3 coding DNA: TGTGCCAGCAATGGACAGGGGGCGTCCACCGGGGAGCTGTTTTTT. It codes for CASNGQGASTGELFF.